Listed below are T cell receptor beta chains from one sample, sequenced in a study of blood T cells in healthy people across ages. One entry per CDR3 protein, called by TCRdb with MiXCR from the 5' RACE reads. The repertoire includes some 860,000 distinct CDR3 sequences, roughly three fifths of them detected once, and 20% to 30% sits in the top ten. The sample was blood. These receptors all stem from a man between 40 and 49 years old in good health. The CDR3 runs from the conserved cysteine through the conserved F or W. A D gene is named only where the DNA matches it firmly. Size values are once, few and many counts, or a class for expanded clones, and some rows have none.

V gene	clone size	D gene	J gene	CDR3 DNA	CDR3 protein
TRBV6-1	-	TRBD1	TRBJ1-5	TGTGCCAGCAGACGACTGACAGGGGCTTCGGCGAAAGATCAGCCCCAGCATTTT	CASRRLTGASAKDQPQHF
TRBV4-3	-	TRBD2	TRBJ2-3	TGCGCCAGCAGCCAAGACGGACTAGCGGGCACAGATACGCAGTATTTT	CASSQDGLAGTDTQYF
TRBV2	few	-	TRBJ2-7	TGTGCCAGCAGGGAGACGTGGGGGTCATACGAGCAGTACTTC	CASRETWGSYEQYF
TRBV4-3	-	-	TRBJ1-2	TGCGCCAGCAGCCATCTTAACCGGGACACAGTGGGAGGCTACACCTTC	CASSHLNRDTVGGYTF
TRBV24-1	-	TRBD1	TRBJ2-3	TGTGCCACCAGTGATACAGGGGGACCAGATACGCAGTATTTT	CATSDTGGPDTQYF
TRBV11-3	few	TRBD2	TRBJ2-3	TGTGCCAGCAGCTTACTACGGACTAGCGCCCAGTATTTT	CASSLLRTSAQYF
TRBV4-2	few	TRBD2	TRBJ2-3	TGTGCCAGCAGCCACGGGACTAGCGGTATCACAGATACGCAGTATTTT	CASSHGTSGITDTQYF
TRBV20-1	-	-	TRBJ2-1	TGCAGTGCTAGAGAGGTCGAGCGGAGACCGCAGTTCTTC	CSAREVERRPQFF
TRBV12-3/TRBV12-4	few	TRBD2	TRBJ2-7	TGTGCCAGCAGCGGTGGACTAGCGGGAGGGGGCTACGAGCAGTACTTC	CASSGGLAGGGYEQYF
TRBV5-1	-	TRBD2	TRBJ2-1	TGCGCCAGCAGCGCGAAGGGACTAGCGGAAAATGAGCAGTTCTTC	CASSAKGLAENEQFF
TRBV7-2	few	TRBD2	TRBJ2-7	TGTGCCAGCAGCCGAGACGTCACTAGCGGGAGGGATGAGCAGTACTTC	CASSRDVTSGRDEQYF
TRBV29-1	-	TRBD1	TRBJ2-7	TGCAGCGTTTTCGACAGGGCTTCCTACGAGCAGTACTTC	CSVFDRASYEQYF
TRBV6-5	few	-	TRBJ2-5	TGTGCCAGCACCCAGGGTCGGACCCAGTACTTC	CASTQGRTQYF
TRBV3-1	-	TRBD1	TRBJ2-1	TGTGCCAGCAGCCAGAGGACAGGGCGGGGTGGCGAGCAGTTCTTC	CASSQRTGRGGEQFF
TRBV3-1	-	TRBD1	TRBJ2-3	TGTGCCAGCATCCCGCCAGGGGGCGGCGCAGATACGCAGTATTTT	CASIPPGGGADTQYF
TRBV12-3/TRBV12-4	-	-	TRBJ2-1	TGTGCCAGCAGTTTGGTTCCCGATGAGCAGTTCTTC	CASSLVPDEQFF
TRBV27	-	-	TRBJ1-5	TGTGCCAGCAGTCCCGTTGAGGGGCATCAGCCCCAGCATTTT	CASSPVEGHQPQHF
TRBV5-6	-	-	TRBJ2-5	TGTGCCAGCAGCCCGGGGCAGGCACTCTCTAGTGGGACCCAGTACTTC	CASSPGQALSSGTQYF
TRBV5-4	-	TRBD2	TRBJ2-7	TGTGCCAGCAGCTCGGGACTAAGTACTCACGAGCAGTACTTC	CASSSGLSTHEQYF
TRBV15	-	-	TRBJ2-5	TGTGCCACCAGCAGAGATAGGGCAGAGACCCAGTACTTC	CATSRDRAETQYF
TRBV5-1	-	-	TRBJ2-3	TGCGCCGGCAGCATCAGAGTTTCTGGCACAGATACGCAGTATTTT	CAGSIRVSGTDTQYF
TRBV3-1	few	-	TRBJ1-2	TGTGCCAGCAGTATGGACGGAATTAACTATGGCTACACCTTC	CASSMDGINYGYTF
TRBV24-1	-	-	TRBJ2-1	TGTGCCACCAGTGACCCTGACCTTACCTACAATGAGCAGTTCTTC	CATSDPDLTYNEQFF
TRBV29-1	-	-	TRBJ2-1	TGCAGCGTTGCTCGCGGTCTTGGCAATGAGCAGTTCTTC	CSVARGLGNEQFF
TRBV5-1	-	-	TRBJ2-1	TGCGCCAGCAGCTTGGTCCAGGGGTCTGGCAATGAGCAGTTCTTC	CASSLVQGSGNEQFF
TRBV6-2/TRBV6-3	-	TRBD1	TRBJ1-5	TGTGCCAGCAGACCGACAGGGGGAGATCAGCCCCAGCATTTT	CASRPTGGDQPQHF
TRBV15	few	-	TRBJ2-1	TGTGCCACCAGGCGGGACTTCCTTGGCGATGAGCAGTTCTTC	CATRRDFLGDEQFF
TRBV7-2	-	TRBD2	TRBJ2-5	TGTGCCAGCAGCCTCGGGACTAGCGGAAAAGGCCAGGAGACCCAGTACTTC	CASSLGTSGKGQETQYF
TRBV7-2	-	-	TRBJ1-1	TGTGCCAGCAGCCCCCAATCCGGAATGAACACTGAAGCTTTCTTT	CASSPQSGMNTEAFF
TRBV20-1	-	-	TRBJ2-5	TGCAGTGCTCCAGAGGTTGCAGGGGGGATAGGGGAGACCCAGTACTTC	CSAPEVAGGIGETQYF
TRBV6-1	-	-	TRBJ1-1	TGTGCCAGCTCCCGGCAGAAGATGAACACTGAAGCTTTCTTT	CASSRQKMNTEAFF
TRBV11-1	-	-	TRBJ2-3	TGTGCCAGCAGCTACTCACAGGATACGCAGTATTTT	CASSYSQDTQYF
TRBV9	-	-	TRBJ1-6	TGTGCCAGCAGCGTAGAAAGTCAGAATTCACCCCTCCACTTT	CASSVESQNSPLHF
TRBV12-3/TRBV12-4	few	TRBD2	TRBJ2-3	TGTGCCAGCAGTTCCCGGGGAGTAGCGGGGGGGGCAGATACGCAGTATTTT	CASSSRGVAGGADTQYF
TRBV12-3/TRBV12-4	-	-	TRBJ2-3	TGTGCCAGCATCCCTGGGTCGGTAGCTGTGGGCACAGATACGCAGTATTTT	CASIPGSVAVGTDTQYF
TRBV3-1	once	-	TRBJ2-2	TGTGCCAGCAGCCTGTATCATCCGTCAGCCCCATTGGCCGGGGAGCTGTTTTTT	CASSLYHPSAPLAGELFF
TRBV7-3	few	TRBD1	TRBJ2-3	TGTGCCAGCAGACTCGACAGGGGCGCCACAGATACGCAGTATTTT	CASRLDRGATDTQYF
TRBV14	-	-	TRBJ2-1	TGTGCCAGCAGCCAAGATTTAGGGGGGATCGAGCAGTTCTTC	CASSQDLGGIEQFF
TRBV28	-	-	TRBJ2-3	TGTGCCAGCAGTTTAGGGGGAGCCCCTAGGGAATTGGATACGCAGTATTTT	CASSLGGAPRELDTQYF
TRBV9	-	-	TRBJ2-5	TGTGCCAGCAGCGCAAGCTTAGGGATCCAAGAGACCCAGTACTTC	CASSASLGIQETQYF
TRBV7-6	many	TRBD1	TRBJ1-1	TGTGCCAGCAGCTCCCGGACAGGGCGCAACGGCGCTGAAGCTTTCTTT	CASSSRTGRNGAEAFF
TRBV25-1	-	-	TRBJ1-4	TGTGCCAGCAGTACGTTTCTAGGACAACATGAAAAACTGTTTTTT	CASSTFLGQHEKLFF
TRBV5-1	few	-	TRBJ2-1	TGCGCCAGCAGCCTTCGAGAGGCAGCTACCACGCAGTTCTTC	CASSLREAATTQFF
TRBV20-1	-	-	TRBJ1-2	TGCAGTGCTAGAGATACCGGGGGTGGCTATGGCTACACCTTC	CSARDTGGGYGYTF